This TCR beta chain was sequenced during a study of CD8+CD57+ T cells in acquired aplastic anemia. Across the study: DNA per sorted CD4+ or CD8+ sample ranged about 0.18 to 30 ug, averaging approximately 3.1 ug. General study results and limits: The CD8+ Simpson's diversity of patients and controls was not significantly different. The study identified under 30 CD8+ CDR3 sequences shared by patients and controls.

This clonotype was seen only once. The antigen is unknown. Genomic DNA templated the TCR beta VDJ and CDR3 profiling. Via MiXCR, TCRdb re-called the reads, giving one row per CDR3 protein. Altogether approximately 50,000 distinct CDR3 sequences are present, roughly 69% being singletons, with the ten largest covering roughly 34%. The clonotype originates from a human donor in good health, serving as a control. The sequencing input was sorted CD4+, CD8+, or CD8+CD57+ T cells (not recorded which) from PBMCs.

DNA of the CDR3: TGTGCCAGCAGCGCGGGACTAGCGGGAGTGGGTGAGCAGTTCTTC. Amino acids: CASSAGLAGVGEQFF. The chain employs TRBV11-2 and TRBJ2-1; TRBD2 matches at 14 bases. The CDR3 contains 15 residues. The trim removed 5 bases at V and 9 bases at J, leaving 6 bases unmatched. Germline loops: CDR1 SGHAT, CDR2 FQNNGV.